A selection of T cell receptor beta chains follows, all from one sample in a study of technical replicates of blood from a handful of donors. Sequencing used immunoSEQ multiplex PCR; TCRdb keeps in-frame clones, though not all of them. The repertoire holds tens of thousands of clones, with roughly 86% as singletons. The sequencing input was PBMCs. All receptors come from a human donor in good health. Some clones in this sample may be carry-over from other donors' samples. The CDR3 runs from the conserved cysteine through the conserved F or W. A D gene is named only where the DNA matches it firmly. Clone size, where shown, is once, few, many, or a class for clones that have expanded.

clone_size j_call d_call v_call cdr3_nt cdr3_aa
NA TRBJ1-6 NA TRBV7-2 TGTGCCAGCAGCACAAGACAGGCCTCCCTCTCCTATAATTCACCCCTCCACTTT CASSTRQASLSYNSPLHF
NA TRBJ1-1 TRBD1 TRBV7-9 TGTGCCAGCAGCTCACCGGACAGGGGGTGGAACACTGAAGCTTTCTTT CASSSPDRGWNTEAFF
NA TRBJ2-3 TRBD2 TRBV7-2 TGTGCCAGCAGCTTAGTAGCTAGCGGGGATGATACGCAGTATTTT CASSLVASGDDTQYF
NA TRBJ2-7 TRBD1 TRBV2 TGTGCCAGCCGCAGACAGGGGGCCCCCACCTACGAGCAGTACTTC CASRRQGAPTYEQYF
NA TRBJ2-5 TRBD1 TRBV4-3 TGCGCCAGCAGCCTTCGTCTACGACAGGGTATGCAAGGTACGGGTGAAGAGACCCAGTACTTC CASSLRLRQGMQGTGEETQYF
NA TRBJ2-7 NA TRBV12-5 TGTGCTAGTGGTTTATTGGTGGGGGCGGGTAGCTCCTACGAGCAGTACTTC CASGLLVGAGSSYEQYF
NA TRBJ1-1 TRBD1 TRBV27 TGTGCCAGCAGTCAAAGGGACAGGCCGGTGGCTGAAGCTTTCTTT CASSQRDRPVAEAFF
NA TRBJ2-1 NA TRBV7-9 TGTGCCAGCAGCCCGCAGGGGTACCTCAACAATGAGCAGTTCTTC CASSPQGYLNNEQFF
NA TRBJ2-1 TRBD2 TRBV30 TGTGCCTGGAGTGCCGCGGGAGACAATGAGCAGTTCTTC CAWSAAGDNEQFF
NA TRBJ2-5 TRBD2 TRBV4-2 TGTGCCAGCAGCCCGGGGGGGCTCCAAGAGACCCAGTACTTC CASSPGGLQETQYF
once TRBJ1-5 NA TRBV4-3 TGCGCCAGCAGCCAGGGACAAGGCAATCAGCCCCAGCGTTTT CASSQGQGNQPQRF
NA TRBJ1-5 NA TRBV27 TGTGCCAGCAGTTTAGAAGGCAGGGTAAGCCAGCCCCAGCATTTT CASSLEGRVSQPQHF
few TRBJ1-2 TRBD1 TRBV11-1 TGTGCCAGCAGCCGGGACAGGGGAGACTATGGCTACACCTTC CASSRDRGDYGYTF
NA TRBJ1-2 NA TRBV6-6 TGTGCCAGCACTAAAGAGGCCAATTTGGGTGGCTACACCTTC CASTKEANLGGYTF